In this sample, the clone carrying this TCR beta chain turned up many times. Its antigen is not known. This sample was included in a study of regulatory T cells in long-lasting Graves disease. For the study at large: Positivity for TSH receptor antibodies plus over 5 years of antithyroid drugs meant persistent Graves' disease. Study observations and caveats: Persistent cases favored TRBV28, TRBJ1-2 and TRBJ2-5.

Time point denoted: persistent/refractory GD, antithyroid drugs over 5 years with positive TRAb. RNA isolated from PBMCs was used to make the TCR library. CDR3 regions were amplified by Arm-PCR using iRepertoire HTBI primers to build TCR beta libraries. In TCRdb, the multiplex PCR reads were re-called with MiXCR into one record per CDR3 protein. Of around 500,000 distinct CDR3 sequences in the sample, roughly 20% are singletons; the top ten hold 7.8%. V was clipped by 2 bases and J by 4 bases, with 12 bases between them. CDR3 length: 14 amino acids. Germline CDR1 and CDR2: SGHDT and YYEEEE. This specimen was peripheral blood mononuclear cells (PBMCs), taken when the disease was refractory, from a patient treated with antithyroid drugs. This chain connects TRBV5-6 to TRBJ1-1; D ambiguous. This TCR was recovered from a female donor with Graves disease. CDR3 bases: TGTGCCAGCAGCTTAGGAGGATGGGTCACTGAAGCTTTCTTT. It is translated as CASSLGGWVTEAFF.